The subject of this entry is one T cell receptor (beta chain). The data were taken from a study of control samples from healthy donors and cancer patients. The CDR3 is 14 residues long. CDR1 and CDR2 (germline): MNHEY, SVGAGI. Unmatched junction bases numbered 10, after V lost 7 bases and J lost 8 bases. The data were produced by immunoSEQ multiplex PCR, yet TCRdb's version contains in-frame clones alone and is incomplete. Of approximately 100,000 clones listed, 90% are singletons. The source is a woman between 18 and 29 years old in good health. This chain uses TRBV6-5 with TRBJ1-4; 7 bases line up with TRBD1. The sample was blood. As DNA, the CDR3 is TGTGCCAGCAAGCCGACAGGGACGAGAGAAAAACTGTTTTTT. Translation: CASKPTGTREKLFF.